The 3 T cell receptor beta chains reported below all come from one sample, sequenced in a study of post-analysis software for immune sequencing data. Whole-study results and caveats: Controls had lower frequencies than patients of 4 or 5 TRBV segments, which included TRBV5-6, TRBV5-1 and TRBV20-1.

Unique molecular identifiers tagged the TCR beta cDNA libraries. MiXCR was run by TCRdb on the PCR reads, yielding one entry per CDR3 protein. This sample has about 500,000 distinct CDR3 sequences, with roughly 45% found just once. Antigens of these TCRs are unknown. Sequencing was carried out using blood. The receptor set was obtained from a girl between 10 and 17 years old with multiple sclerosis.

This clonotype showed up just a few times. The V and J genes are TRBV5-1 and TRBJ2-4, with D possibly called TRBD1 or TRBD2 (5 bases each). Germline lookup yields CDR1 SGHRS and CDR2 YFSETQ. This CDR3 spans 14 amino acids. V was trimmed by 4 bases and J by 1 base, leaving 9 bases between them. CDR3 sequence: CASSGGGAKNIQYF. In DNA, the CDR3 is TGCGCCAGCAGCGGGGGTGGGGCCAAAAACATTCAGTACTTC.

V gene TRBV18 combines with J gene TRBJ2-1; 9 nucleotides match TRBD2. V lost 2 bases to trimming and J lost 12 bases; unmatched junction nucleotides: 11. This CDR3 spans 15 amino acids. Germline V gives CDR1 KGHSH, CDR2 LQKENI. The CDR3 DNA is TGTGCCAGCTCACCAGCACGCATAGCGGGAGTGCTGCAGTTCTTC. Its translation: CASSPARIAGVLQFF. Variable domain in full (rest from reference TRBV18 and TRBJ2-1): NAGVMQNPRHLVRRRGQEARLRCSPMKGHSHVYWYRQLPEEGLKFMVYLQKENIIDESGMPKERFSAEFPKEGPSILRIQQVVRGDSAAYFCASSPARIAGVLQFFGPGTRLTVL.

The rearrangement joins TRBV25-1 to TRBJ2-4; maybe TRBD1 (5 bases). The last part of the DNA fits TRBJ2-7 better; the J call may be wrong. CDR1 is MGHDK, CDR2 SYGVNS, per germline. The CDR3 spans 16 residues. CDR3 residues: CASSESVTGKLYEQYF. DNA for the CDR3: TGTGCCAGCAGTGAATCTGTAACAGGAAAGCTCTACGAGCAGTACTTC.